Judged by frequency, the clone carrying this T cell receptor (beta chain) is large. Its target is unknown. Roughly 38,000 genome equivalents of blood DNA were amplified for TRB. This sample stems from a study of T cell clusters in autoimmune cytopenias. Study-level results: TRB repertoire shifts in secondary cytopenia and chronic lymphocytic leukemia mostly reflected lymphoma, not autoimmunity.

CDR1 is MNHEY and CDR2 is SMNVEV in the germline V gene (reference sequence). This CDR3 is 16 amino acids long. One tube held mixed TRB-A and TRB-B primer pools for touch-down PCR. One entry per CDR3 protein, without DNA, is what TCRdb gives after re-calling the multiplex PCR reads. The table for this sample gives about 2,100 distinct CDR3 sequences. Separately, the same data were catalogued under a study of T cell repertoires in aging, cancer and after chemotherapy. That source adds: Age-matched healthy donors had significantly more diverse, less clonal blood TCR repertoires than untreated cancer patients.

The clonotype originates from a human donor in good health. Sequenced input: peripheral blood. The gene calls are TRBV27 and TRBJ1-6; the D call of TRBD1 rests on TCRdb alone, since no DNA is present to check it. The CDR3: CASSSFWDSANSPLHF.